Presented here are 23 T cell receptor beta chains from one specimen sequenced in a study of cytomegalovirus exposure and HLA in healthy donors. Primers for the PCR totalled 60 Vbeta and 13 Jbeta. TCRdb's copy holds only in-frame clones and misses some; the assay was immunoSEQ multiplex PCR. The data contain about 130,000 clones, over 65% of them seen just once; the ten biggest clones take up more than 3.5%. The sequencing input was PBMCs. Receptors originate from a man in his forties or fifties in good health and CMV-seropositive.

The chain links TRBV4-3 to TRBJ1-4; D is uncertain. Germline CDR1 is LGHNA and CDR2 is YSLEER. The CDR3 runs 14 residues. The ends were cut back, 3 bases at V and 8 bases at J, with 13 bases in the middle. Written as DNA, the CDR3 is TGCGCCAGCAGCCAGAGGTTAGGCACAGAAAAACTGTTTTTT. It specifies CASSQRLGTEKLFF.

This clone has just a few counts. V gene TRBV7-8 combines with J gene TRBJ2-1, with TRBD1 identical over 7 bases. J gave up 4 bases and V 4 bases, and 1 base lay outside the gene matches. The CDR3 extends over 13 amino acids. CDR1 is SGHVS, CDR2 FQNEAQ, per germline. In DNA, the CDR3 is TGTGCCAGCAGCTCGGACAGGTACAATGAGCAGTTCTTC. Its translation is CASSSDRYNEQFF.

This chain joins TRBV2 and TRBJ1-1; the D gene is possibly TRBD1 (5 bases). The ends were cut back, 4 bases at V and 1 base at J, with 13 bases in the middle. Germline assignment: CDR1 SNHLY and CDR2 FYNNEI. The CDR3 is 15 amino acids. The CDR3 protein is CASSVIDSSNTEAFF. DNA of the CDR3: TGTGCCAGCAGTGTGATCGACAGCTCGAACACTGAAGCTTTCTTT.

The rearrangement links TRBV5-1 to TRBJ2-1; 11 bases line up with TRBD2. Germline V lookup: CDR1 SGHRS, CDR2 YFSETQ. The junction had 9 bases not matched to a gene; V was cut back by 6 bases and J by 4 bases. This CDR3 comprises 16 residues. CDR3 DNA sequence: TGCGCCAGCACTCGGGGGACTAGCGGTCAATACAATGAGCAGTTCTTC. This gives the protein CASTRGTSGQYNEQFF.

This sequence joins TRBV7-3 and TRBJ2-5; 9 nucleotides agree with TRBD2. With 4 bases clipped from V and 5 bases from J, the junction kept 14 bases outside the gene matches. This CDR3 spans 17 amino acids. The germline V gene has CDR1 SGHTA and CDR2 FQGTGA. CDR3 sequence reads: CASSSGSSGTLGETQYF. CDR3 sequence (DNA): TGTGCCAGCAGCTCTGGGTCTAGCGGGACTCTGGGGGAGACCCAGTACTTC. Complete variable domain (other parts from reference TRBV7-3 and TRBJ2-5): GAGVSQTPSNKVTEKGKYVELRCDPISGHTALYWYRQSLGQGPEFLIYFQGTGAADDSGLPNDRFFAVRPEGSVSTLKIQRTERGDSAVYLCASSSGSSGTLGETQYFGPGTRLLVL.

This sequence joins TRBV7-2 and TRBJ2-7; TRBD2 matches at 8 bases. CDR3 length: 16 amino acids. After removal of 0 bases from V and 0 bases from J, the junction contained 4 bases not matched to a gene. The germline V gene has CDR1 SGHTA and CDR2 FQGNSA. The CDR3 sequence is CASSLAAGVSSYEQYF. The DNA for the CDR3 is TGTGCCAGCAGCTTAGCAGCGGGGGTAAGCTCCTACGAGCAGTACTTC. The full variable domain, completed using reference TRBV7-2 and TRBJ2-7, is GAGVSQSPSNKVTEKGKDVELRCDPISGHTALYWYRQSLGQGLEFLIYFQGNSAPDKSGLPSDRFSAERTGGSVSTLTIQRTQQEDSAVYLCASSLAAGVSSYEQYFGPGTRLTVT.

The chain joins TRBV19 to TRBJ1-3; 7 bases line up with TRBD1. This CDR3 has 15 residues. Losses at the gene ends were 5 bases for V and 0 bases for J; bases not matched to a gene: 4. CDR1 is LNHDA, CDR2 SQIVND, per germline (reference sequence). The CDR3 DNA reads TGTGCCAGTAGTCCGAACAGGGGCTCTGGAAACACCATATATTTT. It is translated as CASSPNRGSGNTIYF.

This clone was detected a few times. The chain carries TRBV2 and TRBJ2-1, with 7 bases aligning to TRBD2. The junction had 6 bases not matched to a gene; V was cut back by 6 bases and J by 10 bases. Germline lookup yields CDR1 SNHLY and CDR2 FYNNEI. This CDR3 region has 12 residues. The CDR3 DNA is TGTGCCAGCAGAACGGGAGGCTACGAGCAGTTCTTC. It translates to CASRTGGYEQFF.

The chain combines TRBV28 with TRBJ2-5; weak D call: TRBD2 (7 bases). The V end lost 6 bases, the J end lost 5 bases, and 19 bases lay between the germline ends. Per germline, CDR1 MDHEN and CDR2 SYDVKM. There are 15 residues in the CDR3. Written as DNA, the CDR3 is TGTGCCAGCAGCTCCCCGACGGGGGGCTGGGAGACCCAGTACTTC. This encodes CASSSPTGGWETQYF. Full variable domain (remainder filled in from reference TRBV28 and TRBJ2-5): DVKVTQSSRYLVKRTGEKVFLECVQDMDHENMFWYRQDPGLGLRLIYFSYDVKMKEKGDIPEGYSVSREKKERFSLILESASTNQTSMYLCASSSPTGGWETQYFGPGTRLLVL.

In DNA, the CDR3 is TGTGCCATCAGTGAGTCCCCGGGGTCTCAGCCCCAGCATTTT. Its translation: CAISESPGSQPQHF. This chain uses TRBV10-3 with TRBJ1-5, with unresolved D. V lost 0 bases to trimming and J lost 6 bases, with 9 bases between them. This CDR3 comprises 14 residues. Germline CDR1 reads ENHRY; CDR2 reads SYGVKD.

V and J are TRBV2 and TRBJ2-5; 8 positions match TRBD1. The CDR3 is 14 residues long. The V and J ends lost 5 bases and 3 bases, in that order; junction bases with no gene match: 5. The germline gives CDR1 SNHLY, CDR2 FYNNEI. The CDR3 sequence is CASSKTGAKETQYF. The CDR3 bases are TGTGCCAGCAGTAAGACAGGGGCCAAAGAGACCCAGTACTTC.

This sequence joins TRBV28 and TRBJ2-1, with D tentatively TRBD2 (5 bases). V dropped 6 bases and J dropped 5 bases, with 5 bases sitting between them. Germline loops: CDR1 MDHEN, CDR2 SYDVKM. The CDR3 runs to 11 residues. CDR3 DNA sequence: TGTGCCAGCAGCGGGGACAATGAGCAGTTCTTC. This translates into CASSGDNEQFF. The variable domain in full, completed from reference TRBV28 and TRBJ2-1, reads DVKVTQSSRYLVKRTGEKVFLECVQDMDHENMFWYRQDPGLGLRLIYFSYDVKMKEKGDIPEGYSVSREKKERFSLILESASTNQTSMYLCASSGDNEQFFGPGTRLTVL.

The chain carries TRBV28 and TRBJ2-2, with D perhaps matching TRBD2 (6 bases). Germline V gene lookup returns CDR1 MDHEN and CDR2 SYDVKM. V lost 8 bases and J lost 3, with 19 bases in between. This CDR3 has 16 residues. The chain's CDR3 is CASGNRRAGDTGELFF. The CDR3 nucleotides are TGTGCCAGCGGAAACCGGAGGGCCGGGGACACCGGGGAGCTGTTTTTT.

The chain is built from TRBV10-1 and TRBJ1-6, with D perhaps matching TRBD1 (6 bases). CDR3 length: 14 amino acids. Germline CDR1 WNHNN, CDR2 SYGVQD (reference sequence). The germline V and J ends were trimmed by 4 bases and 8 bases, with 12 bases remaining between them. The CDR3 region has the DNA TGCGCCAGCAGTGTCGGCAAGGGGGATTCACCCCTCCACTTT. This codes for CASSVGKGDSPLHF.

The chain is built from TRBV7-2 and TRBJ2-6, with 9 nucleotides matching TRBD1. The length of the CDR3 is 17 residues. The V gene end was trimmed by 2 bases and the J gene end by 4 bases; junction bases not matched to a gene: 6. Germline CDR1 SGHTA, CDR2 FQGNSA. CDR3 bases: TGTGCCAGCAGCTTAAGGGGACAGGGATCCGGGGCCAACGTCCTGACTTTC. Translating it yields CASSLRGQGSGANVLTF.

This clone is a singleton in its sample. The chain is built from TRBV7-6 and TRBJ2-3, with 9 bases aligning to TRBD1. V shed 3 bases, J shed 2 bases, and the junction held 6 bases outside the gene matches. There are 16 residues in the CDR3. The germline CDR1 and CDR2 sequences are SGHVS and FNYEAQ. In DNA form, the CDR3 reads TGTGCCAGCAGCTTGCGGACAGGGGCCGACACAGATACGCAGTATTTT. Its protein product is CASSLRTGADTDTQYF.

The table lists this clone with a count of one. V and J are TRBV19 and TRBJ2-7; a possible D gene is TRBD1 (5 bases). This CDR3 region has 15 residues. The V and J ends lost 5 bases and 3 bases respectively, with 17 bases between them. The germline gives CDR1 LNHDA, CDR2 SQIVND (reference sequence). CDR3 DNA: TGTGCCAGTAGTCTATCCGCGGACACGGGCTACGAGCAGTACTTC. This gives the protein CASSLSADTGYEQYF.

The chain couples TRBV4-3 to TRBJ2-2, with TRBD1 matching over 7 bases. V shed 5 bases, J shed 5 bases, and the junction held 8 bases outside the gene matches. This CDR3 spans 15 amino acids. CDR1 is LGHNA and CDR2 is YSLEER in the germline V gene. Written as DNA, the CDR3 is TGCGCCAGCAGCGCAGACAGGGTTGGGACCGGGGAGCTGTTTTTT. This translates into CASSADRVGTGELFF.

The chain combines TRBV29-1 with TRBJ2-3, with TRBD1 as a possible D gene (6 bases). CDR3 size: 15 residues. Germline-derived CDR1 and CDR2 are SQVTM and ANQGSEA. Trimming removed 3 bases from V and 2 bases from J, with 15 bases in between. This CDR3 reads CSVDLTGLNTDTQYF. Written as DNA, the CDR3 is TGCAGCGTTGACCTTACAGGGCTTAACACAGATACGCAGTATTTT.

CDR3 bases: TGTGCCAGCAGCCCGGTGGGGGTACCGGGGGGTACCTACGAGCAGTACTTC. This translates into CASSPVGVPGGTYEQYF. The rearrangement links TRBV7-9 to TRBJ2-7, with 7 positions matching TRBD2. The germline V gene has CDR1 SEHNR and CDR2 FQNEAQ (reference sequence). There are 17 residues in the CDR3. The V gene end was trimmed by 5 bases and the J gene end by 2 bases; junction bases not matched to a gene: 15.

In its sample, this clone was seen a few times. V gene TRBV5-1 combines with J gene TRBJ1-3; no definite D call. The germline V and J ends were trimmed by 5 bases and 0 bases, with 21 bases remaining between them. This CDR3 region has 18 residues. The germline gives CDR1 SGHRS, CDR2 YFSETQ. The CDR3 sequence is CASRESSGLGLSGNTIYF. The CDR3 DNA sequence: TGCGCCAGCAGGGAAAGCAGCGGGCTAGGGCTCTCTGGAAACACCATATATTTT.

This clone has more than one count but fewer than ten. The gene calls are TRBV28 and TRBJ2-7; tentative D call: TRBD1 (5 bases). CDR3 length: 14 amino acids. Germline-derived CDR1 and CDR2 are MDHEN and SYDVKM. The V end lost 4 bases, the J end lost 2 bases, and 12 bases lay between the germline ends. The CDR3 nucleotides read TGTGCCAGCAGTTCTCACCAGGGTACCTACGAGCAGTACTTC. It specifies CASSSHQGTYEQYF.

The rearrangement joins TRBV29-1 to TRBJ2-1, with a possible D match to TRBD2 (5 bases). V lost 6 bases and J lost 10, with 13 bases in between. Germline values: CDR1 SQVTM, CDR2 ANQGSEA. The CDR3 is 11 amino acids. Written as DNA, the CDR3 is TGCAGCGTCGCCTCTCCGGGAGAGCAGTTCTTC. Amino acid sequence: CSVASPGEQFF.